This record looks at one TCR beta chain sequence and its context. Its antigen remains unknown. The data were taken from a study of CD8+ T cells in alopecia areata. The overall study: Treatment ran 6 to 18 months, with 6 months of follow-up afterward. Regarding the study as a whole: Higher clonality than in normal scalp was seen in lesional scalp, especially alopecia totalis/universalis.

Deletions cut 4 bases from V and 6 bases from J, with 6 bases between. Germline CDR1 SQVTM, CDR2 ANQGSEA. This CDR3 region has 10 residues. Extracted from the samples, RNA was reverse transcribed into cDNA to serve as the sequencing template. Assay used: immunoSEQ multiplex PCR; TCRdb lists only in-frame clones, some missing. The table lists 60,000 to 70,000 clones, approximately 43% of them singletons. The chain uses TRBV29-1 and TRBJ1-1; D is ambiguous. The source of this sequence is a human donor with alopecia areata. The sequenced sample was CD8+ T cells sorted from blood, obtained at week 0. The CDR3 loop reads CSVGGPEAFF. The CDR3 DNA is TGCAGCGTTGGGGGTCCTGAAGCTTTCTTT.